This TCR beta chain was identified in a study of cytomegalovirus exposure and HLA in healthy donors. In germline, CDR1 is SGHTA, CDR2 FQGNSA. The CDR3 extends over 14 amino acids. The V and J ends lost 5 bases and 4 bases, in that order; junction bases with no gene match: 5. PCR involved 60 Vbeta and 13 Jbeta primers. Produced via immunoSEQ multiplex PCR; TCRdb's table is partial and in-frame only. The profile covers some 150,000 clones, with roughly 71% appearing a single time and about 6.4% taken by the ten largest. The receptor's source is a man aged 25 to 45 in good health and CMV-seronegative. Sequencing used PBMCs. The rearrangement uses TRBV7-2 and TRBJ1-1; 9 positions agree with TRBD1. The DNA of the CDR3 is TGTGCCAGCAGCCTGGACAGGGGAGGCACTGAAGCTTTCTTT. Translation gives CASSLDRGGTEAFF.